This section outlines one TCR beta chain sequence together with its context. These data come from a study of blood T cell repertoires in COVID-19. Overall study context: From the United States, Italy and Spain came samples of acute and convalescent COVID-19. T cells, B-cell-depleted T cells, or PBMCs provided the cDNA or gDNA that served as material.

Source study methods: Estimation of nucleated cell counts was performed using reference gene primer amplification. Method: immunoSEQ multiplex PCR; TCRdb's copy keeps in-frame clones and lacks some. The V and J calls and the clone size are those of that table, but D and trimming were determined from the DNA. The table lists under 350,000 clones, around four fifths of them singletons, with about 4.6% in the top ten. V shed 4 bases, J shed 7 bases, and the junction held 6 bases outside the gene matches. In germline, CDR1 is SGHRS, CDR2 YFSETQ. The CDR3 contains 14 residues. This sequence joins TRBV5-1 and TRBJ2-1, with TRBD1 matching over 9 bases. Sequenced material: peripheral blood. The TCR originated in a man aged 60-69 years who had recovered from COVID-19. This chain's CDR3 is CASSPRQGENEQFF. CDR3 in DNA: TGCGCCAGCAGCCCCCGACAGGGGGAGAATGAGCAGTTCTTC.